The T cell receptor beta chain under discussion was sequenced for a study of T cell responses to AZD1222 COVID-19 vaccine (dated by TCRdb to the early 2020s). Study-wide context: AZD1222 recipients with second doses at about 4 weeks or about 12 weeks were pooled, because spike-specific TCR depth and breadth did not differ between schedules. A total of 230 to 250 trial participants underwent TCR sequencing, of whom roughly 210 had received two doses of AZD1222 and 26 had received two doses of the MenACWY control vaccine. Enrollment into the trials was organized by age into subgroups of 18-55, 56-69 and 70-plus years, and those subgroups contained roughly 160, 29 and 62 TCR-sequenced participants, respectively.

The CDR3 regions of human TCRbeta chains were analyzed by immunosequencing. From the authors' description of their analysis: Repertoire TCRs were checked for matches against a reference library of SARS-CoV-2-specific TCRs that had been generated using the MIRA antigen-specificity platform. Breadth meant the fraction of unique TCRs that were SARS-CoV-2-associated, whereas depth meant the fraction of total T cells that were SARS-CoV-2-associated. Each spike-specific TCR was assigned to its reactive spike region and to a CD4 or CD8 class using the MIRA data. Log10-transformed breadth and depth values were compared by one-way ANOVA with Sidak's multiple comparisons tests. As stored in TCRdb, this immuneACCESS dataset retains in-frame rearrangements with V and J assigned. A fraction of the clones does not appear; measured against another copy, unresolved V genes explain less than half of the discrepancy, and the remainder lacks a known reason. V and J calls and clone size come straight from that table; D and trimming were deduced from the DNA. A total of approximately 100,000 clones appear in this sample, 80% to 95% of them only once. The leading ten clones occupy roughly 1.3% of the sample.

Reading the label with the study, this specimen's time point is: baseline before first vaccination. The vaccinee samples were drawn from two UK trials, COV001 and COV002, one of which was a single-blind randomized controlled phase 2/3 trial testing AZD1222 (ChAdOx1 nCoV-19) in healthy adults. For TCRbeta chain sequencing, PBMC samples were collected from trial participants at day 0 and at day 28 after the second dose. On the study overall, not on this receptor specifically: Participants were mostly white British, with more females than males. The authors suggested clonal diversity may have been underestimated. Conclusions about previously exposed vaccinees were limited because only six AZD1222 recipients were SARS-CoV-2 seropositive at baseline. In the small 56-69-year group, the increase in depth fell short of significance, most likely because of low power. Spike-specific TCR breadth and depth rose significantly after two AZD1222 doses compared with day 0 and with MenACWY recipients. Nearly half of unique spike-specific TCRs reportedly recognized epitopes outside regions mutated in the B.1.351 and B.1.1.7 variants. The whole spike protein was spanned by vaccine-associated CD4 TCRs, and dominant responses were seen in regions 160-218 and 743-854. Because no day 14 peak-response samples were available, repertoires were characterized only after the peak T cell response.

From cysteine to phenylalanine, the CDR3 is 12 amino acids long. The read is trimmed to its CDR3 DNA, 36 bases read in frame from base 1. Cut back by 4 bases and 4 bases, the V and J ends lie 8 bases apart. CDR1 and CDR2 are read off the germline V gene (reference sequence) as LGHDT and YNNKEL. With regard to this clone: Its specific antigen is unknown. Base qualities are not provided; no much larger clone lies one nucleotide away.

This receptor chain uses TRBV3-1 (or the pseudogene TRBV3-2) and TRBJ2-7; tentative D gene TRBD2, with 5 bases matching. The source material was peripheral blood, sampled on day 0 of AZD1222 vaccination. This TCR derives from an adult in good health. This receptor carries the CDR3 CASSPGIYEQYF. The sequenced DNA is TGTGCCAGCAGCCCCGGGATTTACGAGCAGTACTTC.